This T cell receptor beta chain derives from a study of blood T cell repertoires in COVID-19. Study as a whole: Samples taken during acute and convalescent COVID-19 were collected in the United States, Italy and Spain. Sources were T cells, B-cell-depleted T cells, or PBMCs; the material itself was cDNA or gDNA.

Per the original methods: Scientists estimated how many nucleated cells there were by amplifying reference gene primers. The repertoire was sequenced with immunoSEQ multiplex PCR; TCRdb's copy has only in-frame clones and lacks some. Clonal size and the V and J genes are those of that table, whereas D and trimming came from the DNA. Of about 86,000 clones detected, around 85% appear once; the ten largest clones hold about 11%. CDR3 length: 14 residues. V lost 0 bases to trimming and J lost 7 bases, with 13 bases between them. Germline V lookup: CDR1 SGDLS, CDR2 YYNGEE. This chain joins TRBV9 and TRBJ1-1; perhaps TRBD1 as D (5 bases). The sequencing sample was made of peripheral blood. This TCR came from a man between 65 and 80 years old with acute or convalescent COVID-19. The DNA of the CDR3 is TGTGCCAGCAGCGTAGCCGCGGGGCTTGGTGAAGCTTTCTTT. Amino acids: CASSVAAGLGEAFF. Together with reference TRBV9 and TRBJ1-1, the CDR3 gives the full variable domain: DSGVTQTPKHLITATGQRVTLRCSPRSGDLSVYWYQQSLDQGLQFLIQYYNGEERAKGNILERFSAQQFPDLHSELNLSSLELGDSALYFCASSVAAGLGEAFFGQGTRLTVV.